Given below is one TCR beta chain in context. What it recognizes is unknown. This CDR3 is built from 14 residues. V was clipped by 4 bases and J by 0 bases, with 9 bases between them. The germline V gene encodes CDR1 SGDLS and CDR2 YYNGEE. This table comes from immunoSEQ multiplex PCR, and its TCRdb copy is limited to in-frame clones, with some not included. The table lists about 1.5 million clones, 95% to 99% of them singletons. The data were taken from a study of shared clonotypes between healthy human individuals. Study as a whole: The study used three CD4 naive, three CD4 memory, two CD8 naive and one CD8 memory plate per donor.

Study-level points and caveats: Blood was the sole source, and tissue repertoires probably differ. Across a handful of donors, naive CD4 shared around 5.4%, naive CD8 around 4%, memory CD4 roughly 2.5%, memory CD8 about 0.4%.

The chain carries TRBV9 and TRBJ2-3, with unresolved D. Sample: naive CD4+ T cells sorted from blood. Subset specified: CD45RA+ positively selected. This TCR was sampled from a man aged 25-45 years in good health. The DNA for the CDR3 is TGTGCCAGCAGCCCTCAGCCTAGCACAGATACGCAGTATTTT. It encodes CASSPQPSTDTQYF.